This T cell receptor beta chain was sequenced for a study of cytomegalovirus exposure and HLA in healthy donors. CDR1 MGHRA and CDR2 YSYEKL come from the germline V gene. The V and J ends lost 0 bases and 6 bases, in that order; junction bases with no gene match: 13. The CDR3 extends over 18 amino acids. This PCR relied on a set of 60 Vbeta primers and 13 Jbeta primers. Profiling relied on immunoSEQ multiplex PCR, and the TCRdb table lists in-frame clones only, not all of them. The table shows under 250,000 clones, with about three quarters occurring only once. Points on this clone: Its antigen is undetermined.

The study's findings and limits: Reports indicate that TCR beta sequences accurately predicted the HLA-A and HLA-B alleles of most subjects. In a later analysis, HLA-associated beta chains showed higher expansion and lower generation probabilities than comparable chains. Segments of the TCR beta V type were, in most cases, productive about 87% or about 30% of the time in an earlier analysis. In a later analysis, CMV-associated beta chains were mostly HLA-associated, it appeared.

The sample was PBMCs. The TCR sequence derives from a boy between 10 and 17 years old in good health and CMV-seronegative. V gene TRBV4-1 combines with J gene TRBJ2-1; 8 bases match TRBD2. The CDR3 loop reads CASSQDPPAGLGINEQFF. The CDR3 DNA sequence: TGCGCCAGCAGCCAAGATCCCCCCGCGGGACTAGGTATCAATGAGCAGTTCTTC.